These 21 T cell receptor beta chains were all obtained from the same sample, sequenced in a study of T cells in Graves' hyperthyroidism and ophthalmopathy. RNA transcripts served as the template for amplifying TCR beta CDR3 regions. HTBI primers were employed in a first-round RT-PCR of the TCR CDR3. TCRdb redid the calling of the multiplex PCR reads with MiXCR, one entry per CDR3 protein. The data hold hundreds of thousands of distinct CDR3 sequences, with about 15% observed a single time. Sequenced input: blood. The origin of the receptors is a woman between 40 and 55 years old with Graves' hyperthyroidism.

The V gene is TRBV10-3, the J gene TRBJ2-1; D is uncertain. The germline V gene has CDR1 ENHRY and CDR2 SYGVKD. This CDR3 comprises 14 residues. Trimming left V 9 bases short and J 7 bases short, with 19 bases between. In nucleotides, the CDR3 is TGTGCCATTACTCCTGGACCTGGGCGTAATGAGCAGTTCTTC. Translating gives CAITPGPGRNEQFF.

The J gene is TRBJ2-5, the V gene TRBV25-1; 7 nucleotides line up with TRBD1. Losses at the gene ends were 3 bases for V and 1 base for J; bases not matched to a gene: 5. Germline lookup yields CDR1 MGHDK and CDR2 SYGVNS. The CDR3 spans 15 residues. The CDR3 nucleotides are TGTGCCAGCAGTGAGCCGGCAGGGGGCCAAGAGACCCAGTACTTC. Translating gives CASSEPAGGQETQYF.

This clonotype showed up many times. The chain recombines TRBV6-2 or TRBV6-3 with TRBJ2-7; 12 nucleotides match TRBD1. CDR1 is MNHEY, CDR2 SVGEGT, per germline. The CDR3 totals 18 residues. The trim removed 0 bases at V and 9 bases at J, leaving 15 bases unmatched. The CDR3 loop reads CASSYSQPPGQGASWQYF. For the CDR3, the DNA is TGTGCCAGCAGTTACTCCCAACCCCCGGGACAGGGGGCAAGTTGGCAGTACTTC.

This clonotype was recorded at least ten times. The CDR3, as DNA: TGTGCCAGCAGTCGCTCCAATGAGCAGTTCTTC. This gives the protein CASSRSNEQFF. This rearrangement joins TRBV11-3 to TRBJ2-1; D remains ambiguous. V lost 6 bases and J 6 bases, leaving 6 bases between the germline ends. In germline, CDR1 is SGHNT, CDR2 YENEEA. There are 11 residues in the CDR3.

This clonotype was recorded many times. The CDR3: CASSYSRGFAYEQYF. CDR3 in DNA: TGTGCCAGCAGTTACAGCAGGGGGTTTGCCTACGAGCAGTACTTC. The rearrangement links TRBV6-5 to TRBJ2-7, with 7 bases that match TRBD1. Germline CDR1 MNHEY, CDR2 SVGAGI. The CDR3 length is 15 residues. Germline trimming cut 2 bases from V and 2 bases from J; bases unmatched to any gene: 6.

This clonotype was counted ten times or more. V is TRBV20-1 and J is TRBJ2-5; 7 positions agree with TRBD2. Germline V gives CDR1 DFQATT, CDR2 SNEGSKA (reference sequence). J gave up 2 bases and V 5 bases, and 8 bases lay outside the gene matches. The CDR3 consists of 14 residues. The CDR3 here is CSAYSLARQETQYF. The CDR3 region has the DNA TGCAGTGCTTATTCACTAGCGAGACAAGAGACCCAGTACTTC.

In this sample, this clonotype turned up a few times. The CDR3 coding sequence is TGTGCCAGTAGTGACTCGTGGAGCCAAGAGACCCAGTACTTC. It encodes CASSDSWSQETQYF. The chain combines TRBV19 with TRBJ2-5, with no clear D. Germline V CDR1 and CDR2: LNHDA, SQIVND (reference sequence). Trimming cost V 5 bases and J 1 base, with 11 bases left between them. The CDR3 runs 14 residues. Full variable domain (missing parts from reference TRBV19 and TRBJ2-5): DGGITQSPKYLFRKEGQNVTLSCEQNLNHDAMYWYRQDPGQGLRLIYYSQIVNDFQKGDIAEGYSVSREKKESFPLTVTSAQKNPTAFYLCASSDSWSQETQYFGPGTRLLVL.

This clonotype was seen only once. The chain has TRBV12-3 or TRBV12-4 and TRBJ2-2, with 10 positions matching TRBD2. The CDR3 has 15 residues. J was trimmed by 5 bases and V by 6 bases; bases with no gene match: 6. CDR3 region: CASRASGSKTGELFF. The CDR3 DNA follows: TGTGCCAGCAGAGCTAGCGGGAGTAAAACCGGGGAGCTGTTTTTT.

The sample holds many counts of this clonotype. This rearrangement joins TRBV5-1 to TRBJ1-2, with 8 bases lining up with TRBD1. With V trimmed by 2 bases and J by 8 bases, 20 bases remained unmatched. The CDR3 consists of 18 residues. Looked up from germline, CDR1 is SGHRS and CDR2 is YFSETQ. The CDR3 here is CASSLQSDTRGQGKGYTF. The DNA for the CDR3 is TGCGCCAGCAGCTTACAGTCCGACACCCGTGGACAGGGCAAAGGCTACACCTTC.

This clonotype has ten or more counts. One end of the junction is discordant with germline, which a read error may explain. The chain links TRBV7-7 to TRBJ2-5; TRBD2 is a possible D gene (5 bases). Germline lookup yields CDR1 SSHAT and CDR2 FNYEAQ (reference sequence). The CDR3 totals 13 residues. DNA for the CDR3: TGTGCTAGCAGCAGAGGGATTTCGGAGACCCAGTACTTC. Translating it yields CASSRGISETQYF. Full variable domain (rest looked up from reference TRBV7-7 and TRBJ2-5): GAGVSQSPRYKVTKRGQDVTLRCDPISSHATLYWYQQALGQGPEFLTYFNYEAQPDKSGLPSDRFSAERPEGSISTLTIQRTEQRDSAMYRCASSRGISETQYFGPGTRLLVL.

This clonotype was recorded at least ten times. The chain joins TRBV5-1 to TRBJ2-7, with D perhaps TRBD2 (6 bases). Germline V gene lookup returns CDR1 SGHRS and CDR2 YFSETQ. V lost 3 bases and J 5 bases, leaving 15 bases between the germline ends. The CDR3 is made up of 14 amino acids. CDR3 residues: CASSSPQGGNEQYF. CDR3 coding DNA: TGCGCCAGCAGCTCCCCGCAGGGAGGTAACGAGCAGTACTTC.

The sample holds a few counts of this clonotype. This chain links TRBV10-3 with TRBJ2-3; D perhaps matches TRBD2 (6 bases). The CDR3 extends over 14 amino acids. V gave up 2 bases and J gave up 6 bases, with 12 bases separating them. From germline, CDR1 is ENHRY and CDR2 SYGVKD. CDR3 nucleotide sequence: TGTGCCATCAGTGAGCGGGAGAGGATGGATACGCAGTATTTT. This translates into CAISERERMDTQYF.

CDR3 sequence reads: CASSFPTALSEAFF. The CDR3 region has the DNA TGTGCCAGCAGCTTCCCCACGGCTTTGTCTGAAGCTTTCTTT. The chain has TRBV7-9 and TRBJ1-1, with no clear D. Germline CDR1 SEHNR, CDR2 FQNEAQ (reference sequence). The V gene lost 3 bases and the J gene lost 6 bases, with 14 bases spanning the gap. The CDR3 loop spans 14 amino acids. The complete variable domain, with remaining parts taken from reference TRBV7-9 and TRBJ1-1, reads DTGVSQNPRHKITKRGQNVTFRCDPISEHNRLYWYRQTLGQGPEFLTYFQNEAQLEKSRLLSDRFSAERPKGSFSTLEIQRTEQGDSAMYLCASSFPTALSEAFFGQGTRLTVV.

This rearrangement joins TRBV5-6 to TRBJ2-1; D not resolved. CDR1 and CDR2 from the germline V gene are SGHDT and YYEEEE. CDR3 length equals 17 residues. The V and J ends lost 4 bases and 0 bases respectively, with 17 bases between them. CDR3 amino acids: CASSRMIQLSSYNEQFF. The CDR3 DNA reads TGTGCCAGCAGCCGAATGATACAGCTAAGCTCCTACAATGAGCAGTTCTTC.

This clonotype was found many times. The rearrangement uses TRBV12-3 or TRBV12-4 and TRBJ2-1, with a possible D match to TRBD2 (6 bases). The CDR3 sequence is 13 residues long. Deletions cut 5 bases from V and 9 bases from J, with 14 bases between. The CDR3 reads CASSPTSGVEQFF. For the CDR3, the DNA is TGTGCCAGCAGTCCGACTTCGGGAGTTGAGCAGTTCTTC.

At least ten counts were recorded for this clonotype. The CDR3 spells CASRVGTNYGYTF. Written as DNA, the CDR3 is TGTGCCAGCAGGGTCGGGACTAACTATGGCTACACCTTC. The chain has TRBV6-1 and TRBJ1-2; no firm D call. The V end was cut by 6 bases, the J end by 0 bases, with 8 bases between. There are 13 residues in the CDR3. The V gene's germline CDR1 is MNHNS and CDR2 SASEGT.

Many counts were recorded for this clonotype. The rearrangement uses TRBV7-8 and TRBJ2-3; 7 bases match TRBD1. The germline V gene has CDR1 SGHVS and CDR2 FQNEAQ. Trimming at V came to 0 bases and at J to 2 bases, leaving 5 bases not matched to a gene. CDR3 length: 16 amino acids. The CDR3 coding sequence is TGTGCCAGCAGCTTAGCGCCAGGGGGAGCCACAGATACGCAGTATTTT. Its translation is CASSLAPGGATDTQYF.

The chain combines TRBV20-1 with TRBJ2-7; a weak D match, TRBD2 (6 bases). CDR1 DFQATT and CDR2 SNEGSKA come from the germline V gene (reference sequence). The CDR3 runs 15 residues. Deletions cut 6 bases from V and 3 bases from J, with 21 bases between. The CDR3: CSAFSGSLGYYEQYF. CDR3 sequence (DNA): TGCAGTGCCTTCTCCGGGAGTCTCGGCTACTACGAGCAGTACTTC.

This clonotype was seen a few times. V gene TRBV5-1 combines with J gene TRBJ2-7; D might be TRBD1 or TRBD2, each matching 6 bases. The CDR3 has 14 residues. Germline V gene data show CDR1 as SGHRS and CDR2 as YFSETQ. V lost 3 bases and J 5 bases, leaving 15 bases between the germline ends. The CDR3 DNA reads as TGCGCCAGCAGCTCGGGGGCCCAAGGGAACGAGCAGTACTTC. It yields the protein CASSSGAQGNEQYF.

In this sample, this clonotype turned up many times. V and J are TRBV11-2 and TRBJ1-3; D not resolved. The germline CDR1 and CDR2 sequences are SGHAT and FQNNGV. This CDR3 has 14 residues. The V and J ends lost 1 base and 1 base respectively, with 5 bases between them. The CDR3 reads CASSLARSGNTIYF. CDR3 nucleotide sequence: TGTGCCAGCAGCTTAGCTCGTTCTGGAAACACCATATATTTT.

This clonotype was observed at least ten times. The CDR3 protein is CASSRWGLAGSNEQFF. Written as DNA, the CDR3 is TGTGCCAGCAGCCGTTGGGGACTAGCGGGAAGTAATGAGCAGTTCTTC. The chain has TRBV28 and TRBJ2-1; 13 bases match TRBD2. Germline V CDR1 and CDR2: MDHEN, SYDVKM. This CDR3 is built from 16 residues. V trimming: 6 bases; J trimming: 7 bases; junction bases outside the gene matches: 9.